This TCR beta chain was profiled in a study of shared clonotypes between healthy human individuals. The assay was immunoSEQ multiplex PCR, and TCRdb's table has in-frame clones only and misses some. The profile covers just over 2,000,000 clones, with 85% to 95% appearing a single time and 0.13% taken by the ten largest. This CDR3 contains 15 residues. V dropped 1 base and J dropped 4; count of bases not matched to a gene: 6. CDR1 is MNHEY, CDR2 SVGAGI, per germline. V gene TRBV6-5 combines with J gene TRBJ1-2; TRBD1 matches 7 bases. The sequencing sample was made of naive CD4+ T cells sorted from blood. Subset in this sample: CD45RA+ positively selected. The TCR was taken from a man between 18 and 29 years old in good health. The CDR3 nucleotides read TGTGCCAGCAGTTACTTTGACAGGGTCGGCTATGGCTACACCTTC. Translation: CASSYFDRVGYGYTF.